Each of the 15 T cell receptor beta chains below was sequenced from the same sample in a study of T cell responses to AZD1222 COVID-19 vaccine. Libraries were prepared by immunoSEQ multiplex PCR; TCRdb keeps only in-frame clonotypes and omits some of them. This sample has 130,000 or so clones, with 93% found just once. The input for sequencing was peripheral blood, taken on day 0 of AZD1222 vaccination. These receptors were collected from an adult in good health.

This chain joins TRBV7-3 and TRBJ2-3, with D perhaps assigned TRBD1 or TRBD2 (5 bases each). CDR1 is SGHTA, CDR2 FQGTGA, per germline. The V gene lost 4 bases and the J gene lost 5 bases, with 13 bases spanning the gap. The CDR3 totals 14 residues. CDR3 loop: CASSSGDGQDTQYF. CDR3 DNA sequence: TGTGCCAGCAGCTCCGGGGACGGACAAGATACGCAGTATTTT.

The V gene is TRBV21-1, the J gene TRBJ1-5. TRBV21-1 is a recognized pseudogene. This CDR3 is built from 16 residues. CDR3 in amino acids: CASRQVAYRGDQPQHF. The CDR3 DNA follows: TGTGCCAGCAGACAAGTTGCCTATCGCGGGGATCAGCCCCAGCATTTT.

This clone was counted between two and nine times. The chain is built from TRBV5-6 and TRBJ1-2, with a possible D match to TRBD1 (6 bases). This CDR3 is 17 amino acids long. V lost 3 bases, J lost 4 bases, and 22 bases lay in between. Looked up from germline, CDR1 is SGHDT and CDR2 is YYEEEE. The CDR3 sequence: CASSSTRGIGELYGYTF. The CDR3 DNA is TGTGCCAGCAGCTCTACAAGGGGGATAGGCGAACTCTATGGCTACACCTTC. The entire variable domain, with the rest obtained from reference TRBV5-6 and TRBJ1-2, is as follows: DAGVTQSPTHLIKTRGQQVTLRCSPKSGHDTVSWYQQALGQGPQFIFQYYEEEERQRGNFPDRFSGHQFPNYSSELNVNALLLGDSALYLCASSSTRGIGELYGYTFGSGTRLTVV.

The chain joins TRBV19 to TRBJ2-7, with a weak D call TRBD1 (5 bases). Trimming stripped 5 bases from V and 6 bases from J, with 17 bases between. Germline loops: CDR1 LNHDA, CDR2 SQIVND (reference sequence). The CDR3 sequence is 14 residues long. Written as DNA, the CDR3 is TGTGCCAGTAGTCCCCTCGACAGAGTCCGCGAGCAGTACTTC. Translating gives CASSPLDRVREQYF.

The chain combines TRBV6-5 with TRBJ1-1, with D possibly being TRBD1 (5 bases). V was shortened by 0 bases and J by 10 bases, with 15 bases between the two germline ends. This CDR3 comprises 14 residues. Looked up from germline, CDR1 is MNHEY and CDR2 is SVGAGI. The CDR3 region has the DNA TGTGCCAGCAGTTACTCAGGACCTACCGGGGGAGCTTTCTTT. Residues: CASSYSGPTGGAFF.

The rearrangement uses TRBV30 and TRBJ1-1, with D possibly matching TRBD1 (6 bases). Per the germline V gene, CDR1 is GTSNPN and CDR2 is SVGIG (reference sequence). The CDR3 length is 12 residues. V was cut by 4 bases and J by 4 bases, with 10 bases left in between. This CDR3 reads CAWIQGGTEAFF. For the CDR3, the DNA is TGTGCCTGGATACAGGGAGGCACTGAAGCTTTCTTT.

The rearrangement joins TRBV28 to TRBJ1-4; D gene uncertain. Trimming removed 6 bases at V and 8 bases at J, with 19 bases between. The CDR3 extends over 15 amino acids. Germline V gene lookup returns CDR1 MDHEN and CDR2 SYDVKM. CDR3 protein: CASSPGDTAEEKLFF. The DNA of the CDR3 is TGTGCCAGCAGCCCCGGGGATACAGCGGAGGAAAAACTGTTTTTT.

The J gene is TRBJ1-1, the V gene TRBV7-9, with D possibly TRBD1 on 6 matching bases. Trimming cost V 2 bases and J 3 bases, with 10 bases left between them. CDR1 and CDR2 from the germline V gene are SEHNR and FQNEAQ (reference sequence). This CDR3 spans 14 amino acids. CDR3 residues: CASSLSQGHTEAFF. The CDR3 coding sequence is TGTGCCAGCAGCTTAAGTCAGGGGCACACTGAAGCTTTCTTT.

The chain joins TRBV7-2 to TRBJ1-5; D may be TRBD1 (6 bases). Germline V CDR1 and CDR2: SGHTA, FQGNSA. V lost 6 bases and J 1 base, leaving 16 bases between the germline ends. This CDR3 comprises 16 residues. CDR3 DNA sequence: TGTGCCAGCAGTCCTCCGGGGGGGGCGAGCAATCAGCCCCAGCATTTT. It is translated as CASSPPGGASNQPQHF.

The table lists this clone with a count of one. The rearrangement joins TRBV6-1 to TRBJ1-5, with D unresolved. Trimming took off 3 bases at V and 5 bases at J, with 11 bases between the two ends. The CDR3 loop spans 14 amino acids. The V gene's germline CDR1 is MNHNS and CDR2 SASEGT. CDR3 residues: CASSEGIWDQPQHF. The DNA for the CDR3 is TGTGCCAGCAGTGAGGGGATTTGGGATCAGCCCCAGCATTTT.

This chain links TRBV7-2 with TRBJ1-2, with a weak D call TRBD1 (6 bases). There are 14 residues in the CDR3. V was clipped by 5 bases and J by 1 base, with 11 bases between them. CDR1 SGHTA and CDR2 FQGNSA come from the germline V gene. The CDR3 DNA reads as TGTGCCAGCAGCCGGACAGCTGATAACTATGGCTACACCTTC. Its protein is CASSRTADNYGYTF.

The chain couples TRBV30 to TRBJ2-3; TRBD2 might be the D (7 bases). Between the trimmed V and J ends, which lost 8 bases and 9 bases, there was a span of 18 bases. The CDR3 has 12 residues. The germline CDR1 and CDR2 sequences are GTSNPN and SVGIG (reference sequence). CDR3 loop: CAGSLEGGTQYF. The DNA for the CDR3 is TGTGCCGGGTCGCTGGAGGGGGGGACGCAGTATTTT.

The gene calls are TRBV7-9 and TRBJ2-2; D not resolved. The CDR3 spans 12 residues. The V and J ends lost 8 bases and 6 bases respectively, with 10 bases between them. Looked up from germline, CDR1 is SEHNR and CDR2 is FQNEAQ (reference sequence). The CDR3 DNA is TGTGCCAGCCGATACTCGGCCGGGGAGCTGTTTTTT. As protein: CASRYSAGELFF.

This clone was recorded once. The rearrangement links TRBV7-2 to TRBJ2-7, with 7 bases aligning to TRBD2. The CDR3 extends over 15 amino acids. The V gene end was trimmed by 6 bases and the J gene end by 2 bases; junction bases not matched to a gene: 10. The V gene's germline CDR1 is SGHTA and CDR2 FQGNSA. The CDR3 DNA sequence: TGTGCCAGCAGTTTGACGGGAGGACGTACCTACGAGCAGTACTTC. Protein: CASSLTGGRTYEQYF.

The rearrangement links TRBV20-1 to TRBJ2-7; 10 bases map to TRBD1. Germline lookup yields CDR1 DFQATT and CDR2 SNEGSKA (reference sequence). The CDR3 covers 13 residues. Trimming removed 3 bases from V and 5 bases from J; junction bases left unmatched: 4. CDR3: CSASRTGGNEQYF. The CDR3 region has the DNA TGCAGTGCTAGTAGGACAGGGGGTAACGAGCAGTACTTC.